This T cell receptor (beta chain) was documented in a study of blood T cells in healthy people across ages. For the study at large: The capture of about one barcoded beta molecule per two T cells was achieved by template switching. Study-level points and caveats: While age rose, TCR beta diversity per million T cells dropped in a roughly linear way. Estimated diversity that came from one million T cells was considered an underestimate.

For this clonotype: Its antigen is still unknown.

V gave up 7 bases and J gave up 4 bases; unmatched junction bases: 6. The CDR3 consists of 13 residues. Germline assignment: CDR1 DFQATT and CDR2 SNEGSKA (reference sequence). Extraction of total RNA produced a minimum of 5 micrograms from each sample. PCR was performed a second time for roughly 7 to 11 cycles using a sample-barcoded 5' primer and a J-beta primer mix. TCRdb itself ran the 5' RACE reads through MiXCR, one entry per CDR3 protein. The table lists under 800,000 distinct CDR3 sequences, around a fifth of them singletons. Sequencing used blood. The V call is TRBV20-1, the J call TRBJ2-7; 11 bases are a match to TRBD1. This TCR was sampled from a man between 70 and 80 years old in good health. DNA of the CDR3: TGCAGTGTAAGGACAGGGGGCATGTACGAGCAGTACTTC. This encodes CSVRTGGMYEQYF.